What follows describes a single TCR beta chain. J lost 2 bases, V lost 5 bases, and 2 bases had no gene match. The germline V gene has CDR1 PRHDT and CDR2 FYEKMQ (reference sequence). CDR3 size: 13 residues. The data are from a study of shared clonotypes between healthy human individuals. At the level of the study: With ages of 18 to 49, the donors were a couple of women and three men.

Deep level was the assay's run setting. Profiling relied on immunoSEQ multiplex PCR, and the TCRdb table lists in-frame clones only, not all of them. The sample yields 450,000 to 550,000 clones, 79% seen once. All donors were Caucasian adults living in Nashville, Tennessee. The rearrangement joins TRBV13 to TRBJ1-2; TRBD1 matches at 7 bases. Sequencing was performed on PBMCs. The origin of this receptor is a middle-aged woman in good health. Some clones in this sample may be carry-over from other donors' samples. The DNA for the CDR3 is TGTGCCAGCAGCGGGACAGCGAACTATGGCTACACCTTC. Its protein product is CASSGTANYGYTF. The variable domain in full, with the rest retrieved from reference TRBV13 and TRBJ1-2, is AAGVIQSPRHLIKEKRETATLKCYPIPRHDTVYWYQQGPGQDPQFLISFYEKMQSDKGSIPDRFSAQQFSDYHSELNMSSLELGDSALYFCASSGTANYGYTFGSGTRLTVV.